The 15 T cell receptor beta chains below were found in one sample sequenced in a study of post-analysis software for immune sequencing data. Their cognate antigens are unknown. Unique molecular identifiers featured in each of the TCR beta cDNA libraries. TCRdb reanalysed the PCR reads using MiXCR and keeps one entry per CDR3 protein. Of some 690,000 distinct CDR3 sequences in the sample, around 27% are singletons; the top ten hold 0.55% to 0.65%. Study results and caveats: Roughly five TRBV segments were more frequent in patients than controls; TRBV5-6, TRBV5-1 and TRBV20-1 belonged to this group.

Sequences were obtained from blood. The receptors originated from a girl aged 10-17 years with multiple sclerosis.

The chain joins TRBV7-9 to TRBJ1-1; a weak D match, TRBD1 (6 bases). This CDR3 comprises 15 residues. V dropped 1 base and J dropped 5 bases, with 14 bases sitting between them. Germline V CDR1 and CDR2: SEHNR, FQNEAQ (reference sequence). CDR3 sequence: CASSLDSGGSTEAFF. CDR3 nucleotides: TGTGCCAGCAGCTTAGATTCGGGGGGCTCAACTGAAGCTTTCTTT.

The chain links TRBV11-2 to TRBJ1-4, with TRBD1 matching 10 bases. V lost 5 bases, J lost 5 bases, and 5 bases stayed unmatched. Germline-derived CDR1 and CDR2 are SGHAT and FQNNGV. CDR3 length equals 15 residues. CDR3 protein: CASSAGTGVNEKLFF. DNA for the CDR3: TGTGCCAGCAGCGCCGGGACAGGGGTCAATGAAAAACTGTTTTTT. The full variable domain, rest sourced from reference TRBV11-2 and TRBJ1-4, is EAGVAQSPRYKIIEKRQSVAFWCNPISGHATLYWYQQILGQGPKLLIQFQNNGVVDDSQLPKDRFSAERLKGVDSTLKIQPAKLEDSAVYLCASSAGTGVNEKLFFGSGTQLSVL.

This clonotype occurred a few times. V is TRBV18 and J is TRBJ2-6; no clear D. V lost 2 bases and J 0 bases, leaving 17 bases between the germline ends. Germline V gives CDR1 KGHSH, CDR2 LQKENI. The CDR3 sequence is 19 residues long. The CDR3 is CASSPRTADQSSGANVLTF. The CDR3 DNA reads as TGTGCCAGCTCACCAAGAACAGCCGACCAGAGCTCTGGGGCCAACGTCCTGACTTTC.

V usage is TRBV20-1 and J usage is TRBJ2-2, with D tentatively TRBD1 (8 bases). V was cut by 2 bases and J by 4 bases, with 17 bases left in between. Germline V lookup: CDR1 DFQATT, CDR2 SNEGSKA (reference sequence). This CDR3 has 16 residues. The CDR3: CSARNQNRGGTGELFF. CDR3 nucleotides: TGCAGTGCTAGAAACCAGAACAGGGGGGGCACCGGGGAGCTGTTTTTT.

This clonotype was seen ten or more times. J is TRBJ2-1 and V is TRBV11-2, with 10 bases that match TRBD1. This CDR3 contains 16 residues. Germline V gene sequence: CDR1 SGHAT, CDR2 FQNNGV. Trimming cost V 5 bases and J 4 bases; bases outside gene matches: 8. Here the CDR3 reads CASSPRDRGLYNEQFF. CDR3 bases: TGTGCCAGCAGCCCGCGGGACAGGGGCTTATACAATGAGCAGTTCTTC.

The chain joins TRBV20-1 to TRBJ2-4; D possibly corresponds to TRBD1 (6 bases). The CDR3 sequence is 12 residues long. Trimming removed 6 bases from V and 11 bases from J, with 17 bases in between. Germline CDR1 DFQATT, CDR2 SNEGSKA (reference sequence). The CDR3 DNA follows: TGCAGTGCCAACCTCCGACAGGCGGTTCAGTACTTC. Translation: CSANLRQAVQYF.

This clonotype was counted only a few times. The chain joins TRBV4-3 to TRBJ2-3; D gene unclear. With 0 bases removed from V and 2 bases from J, the gap between germline ends came to 9 bases. This CDR3 is built from 15 residues. Germline V lookup: CDR1 LGHNA, CDR2 YSLEER. CDR3 region: CASSQEYEVTDTQYF. Here the CDR3 DNA reads TGCGCCAGCAGCCAAGAGTATGAGGTCACAGATACGCAGTATTTT.

V usage is TRBV6-2 or TRBV6-3 and J usage is TRBJ2-1; D might be TRBD2 (6 bases). V was clipped by 6 bases and J by 8 bases, with 17 bases between them. Germline values: CDR1 MNHEY, CDR2 SVGEGT. This CDR3 is 14 amino acids long. This CDR3 is CASSREPGPHEQFF. The CDR3 DNA is TGTGCCAGCAGCCGGGAGCCCGGGCCTCATGAGCAGTTCTTC.

The chain has TRBV11-1 and TRBJ1-1, with 7 nucleotides matching TRBD1. This CDR3 is built from 15 residues. CDR1 and CDR2 from the germline V gene are SGHAT and FQDESV (reference sequence). Trimming at V came to 5 bases and at J to 1 base, leaving 7 bases not matched to a gene. Here the CDR3 reads CASSLLTGSNTEAFF. The CDR3 DNA reads TGTGCCAGCAGCCTTCTGACAGGGTCGAACACTGAAGCTTTCTTT.

This clonotype was seen more than once but under ten times. The V and J genes are TRBV29-1 and TRBJ2-4; D not certain. The CDR3 is made up of 13 amino acids. Trimming left V 6 bases short and J 0 bases short, with 9 bases between. Germline values: CDR1 SQVTM, CDR2 ANQGSEA. The CDR3 loop is CSVVDLAKNIQYF. CDR3 nucleotide sequence: TGCAGCGTCGTAGATCTAGCCAAAAACATTCAGTACTTC.

This chain uses TRBV6-6 with TRBJ1-5, with D possibly TRBD1 on 5 matching bases. The CDR3 sequence is 15 residues long. Trimming pared 6 bases from V and 6 bases from J, leaving 18 bases between. From germline, CDR1 is MNHNY and CDR2 SVGAGI (reference sequence). The CDR3 DNA reads TGTGCCAGCAGATCCGGGACTCAATCATTTCAGCCCCAGCATTTT. Translation: CASRSGTQSFQPQHF.

This clonotype was observed a handful of times. CDR3: CASSPKVAYNEQFF. The CDR3 coding sequence is TGTGCCAGCAGCCCGAAAGTCGCCTACAATGAGCAGTTCTTC. The chain carries TRBV7-9 and TRBJ2-1; D is unresolved. CDR1 and CDR2 from the germline V gene are SEHNR and FQNEAQ (reference sequence). The V end lost 5 bases, the J end lost 2 bases, and 10 bases lay between the germline ends. The CDR3 runs 14 residues.

This clonotype was detected a few times. The chain links TRBV28 to TRBJ2-7; 7 positions agree with TRBD2. Per the germline V gene, CDR1 is MDHEN and CDR2 is SYDVKM. The V segment lost 2 bases and the J segment 0 bases; nucleotides outside the gene matches: 7. The CDR3 has 16 residues. CDR3 DNA sequence: TGTGCCAGCAGTTTAAGGGGCGGGGGAAGCTCCTACGAGCAGTACTTC. Protein product: CASSLRGGGSSYEQYF.

As concerns this clonotype: A read error may explain this, as a much larger clone is one base away. This rearrangement joins TRBV25-1 to TRBJ2-1; D call uncertain. In germline, CDR1 is MGHDK, CDR2 SYGVNS. V lost 2 bases and J 13 bases, leaving 15 bases between the germline ends. This CDR3 has 13 amino acids. Here the CDR3 reads CASSEGRGETQFF. The CDR3, as DNA: TGTGCCAGCAGTGAAGGGCGCGGAGAGACCCAGTTCTTC. The full variable domain, rest sourced from reference TRBV25-1 and TRBJ2-1, is EADIYQTPRYLVIGTGKKITLECSQTMGHDKMYWYQQDPGMELHLIHYSYGVNSTEKGDLSSESTVSRIRTEHFPLTLESARPSHTSQYLCASSEGRGETQFFGPGTRLTVL.

This sequence joins TRBV28 and TRBJ2-1; TRBD2 agrees at 9 bases. Germline V gene lookup returns CDR1 MDHEN and CDR2 SYDVKM. The CDR3 consists of 15 residues. J lost 1 base, V lost 7 bases, and 5 bases had no gene match. This CDR3 reads CASTLTSGSYNEQFF. The CDR3 nucleotides read TGTGCCAGCACCTTGACTAGCGGATCCTACAATGAGCAGTTCTTC.